These 24 T cell receptor beta chains originate from one sample sequenced in a study of Graves' ophthalmopathy and Graves' hyperthyroidism. Amplification targeted the TCR beta CDR3 regions, with RNA transcripts as the source material. Second-round multiplex PCR came after first-round RT-PCR with HTBI primers. TCRdb re-called the multiplex PCR reads with MiXCR, one entry per CDR3 protein. The sample has 650,000 to 800,000 distinct CDR3 sequences, roughly 39% seen once. The sample was peripheral blood. These receptors all stem from an adult man with Graves' ophthalmopathy.

A note on this clonotype: A much larger clone lies one base from this, so it may be a read error. The DNA of the CDR3 is TGCAGTGCGACCGGGACAGGGGGCTTGAACGAGCAGTACGTC. It yields the protein CSATGTGGLNEQYV. The chain joins TRBV20-1 to TRBJ2-7, with 12 bases lining up with TRBD1. The V gene's germline CDR1 is DFQATT and CDR2 SNEGSKA (reference sequence). After removal of 6 bases from V and 5 bases from J, the junction contained 8 bases not matched to a gene. The CDR3 contains 14 residues.

V gene TRBV25-1 combines with J gene TRBJ2-7; D remains ambiguous. CDR1 MGHDK and CDR2 SYGVNS come from the germline V gene. This CDR3 is built from 10 residues. The V end lost 8 bases, the J end lost 3 bases, and 5 bases lay between the germline ends. In DNA, the CDR3 is TGTGCCAGCGGTATCTACGAGCAGTACTTC. Encoded protein: CASGIYEQYF.

This clonotype was found many times. This rearrangement joins TRBV9 to TRBJ2-5; maybe TRBD2 (5 bases). The V end lost 0 bases, the J end lost 4 bases, and 19 bases lay between the germline ends. Germline V gene sequence: CDR1 SGDLS, CDR2 YYNGEE. The CDR3 spans 17 residues. Here the CDR3 DNA reads TGTGCCAGCAGCGTAGCTTACGAGGGAGAGGGCGCAGAGACCCAGTACTTC. As protein: CASSVAYEGEGAETQYF.

V is TRBV9 and J is TRBJ2-7, with TRBD2 matching 7 bases. V shed 0 bases and J 0 bases; nucleotides not matched to a gene: 3. The CDR3 spans 15 residues. Germline V gene sequence: CDR1 SGDLS, CDR2 YYNGEE. The CDR3 DNA follows: TGTGCCAGCAGCGTAGGAAGCGGGGTCTCCTACGAGCAGTACTTC. It codes for CASSVGSGVSYEQYF.

The chain recombines TRBV14 with TRBJ2-7, with TRBD2 matching 14 bases. CDR1 is SGHDN, CDR2 FVKESK, per germline. This CDR3 comprises 17 residues. V shed 1 base and J 7 bases; nucleotides not matched to a gene: 9. CDR3 in DNA: TGTGCCAGCAGCCAAGGCCGGGGACTAGCGGGGGTAGTGGAGCAGTACTTC. The encoded protein is CASSQGRGLAGVVEQYF.

Ten or more counts support this clonotype. V usage is TRBV7-2 and J usage is TRBJ2-7; 8 bases map to TRBD2. Trimming at V came to 5 bases and at J to 4 bases, leaving 10 bases not matched to a gene. CDR3 length: 15 amino acids. Germline values: CDR1 SGHTA, CDR2 FQGNSA. The CDR3 DNA sequence: TGTGCCAGCAGCCTAGGACTAGCTAGCTCGTACGAGCAGTACTTC. This encodes CASSLGLASSYEQYF.

The chain joins TRBV29-1 to TRBJ2-7; 7 bases match TRBD2. Germline lookup yields CDR1 SQVTM and CDR2 ANQGSEA. The junction had 1 base not matched to a gene; V was cut back by 2 bases and J by 9 bases. The CDR3 is 10 amino acids. The CDR3 sequence: CSVEPGGQYF. CDR3 sequence (DNA): TGCAGCGTTGAACCGGGAGGGCAGTACTTC.

V is TRBV7-9 and J is TRBJ1-5, with D possibly TRBD1 on 5 matching bases. The CDR3 extends over 15 amino acids. Trimming cost V 7 bases and J 1 base, with 14 bases left between them. CDR1 and CDR2 from the germline V gene are SEHNR and FQNEAQ (reference sequence). CDR3 coding DNA: TGTGCCAGCACCCTCGGCAGGGTAAGCAATCAGCCCCAGCATTTT. The encoded protein is CASTLGRVSNQPQHF.

This clonotype has a count of ten or more. The chain employs TRBV10-3 and TRBJ1-2; D is unresolved. The CDR3 is made up of 11 amino acids. Deletions cut 10 bases from V and 2 bases from J, with 8 bases between. Germline V gene data show CDR1 as ENHRY and CDR2 as SYGVKD. CDR3 nucleotide sequence: TGTGCCAGCACAGTGAACTATGGCTACACCTTC. This encodes CASTVNYGYTF.

This clonotype was seen many times. The chain combines TRBV7-8 with TRBJ2-2; D perhaps matches TRBD2 (7 bases). Trimming cost V 6 bases and J 4 bases, with 15 bases left between them. The CDR3 contains 15 residues. Germline lookup yields CDR1 SGHVS and CDR2 FQNEAQ. This chain's CDR3 is CASSSGAGVTGELFF. As DNA, the CDR3 is TGTGCCAGCAGTTCGGGGGCGGGGGTCACCGGGGAGCTGTTTTTT.

The rearrangement uses TRBV19 and TRBJ1-2; 7 bases line up with TRBD1. Per germline, CDR1 LNHDA and CDR2 SQIVND (reference sequence). This CDR3 has 13 amino acids. J gave up 6 bases and V 5 bases, and 6 bases lay outside the gene matches. CDR3 nucleotide sequence: TGTGCCAGTAGTCCAGGGACAGCCCATGGCTACACCTTC. Amino acid sequence: CASSPGTAHGYTF.

Comment on this clonotype: One end of the junction varies from germline; a read error may be responsible. The rearrangement uses TRBV24-1 and TRBJ2-6; 11 bases map to TRBD2. Germline V gene lookup returns CDR1 KGHDR and CDR2 SFDVKD. This CDR3 is 17 amino acids long. CDR3 residues: CASSERLAGSGANVLTF. Here the CDR3 DNA reads TGTGCCAGCAGTGAGCGACTAGCGGGATCTGGGGCCAACGTCCTGACTTTC.

This clonotype was observed many times. The chain is built from TRBV7-2 and TRBJ1-3; unclear D gene. CDR1 and CDR2 from the germline V gene are SGHTA and FQGNSA. Deletions cut 3 bases from V and 0 bases from J, with 6 bases between. The CDR3 totals 14 residues. Here the CDR3 reads CASSFMSSGNTIYF. CDR3 bases: TGTGCCAGCAGCTTCATGAGCTCTGGAAACACCATATATTTT.

On this clonotype itself: Mismatch with germline at one junction end may stem from a read error. V gene TRBV10-3 combines with J gene TRBJ2-7; 9 bases agree with TRBD2. This CDR3 has 15 residues. Germline CDR1 is ENHRY and CDR2 is SYGVKD. The CDR3 sequence: CASRDSGSGTYGQYF. In nucleotides, the CDR3 is TGTGCCAGCAGGGATAGCGGGAGCGGCACCTACGGGCAGTACTTC.

The V call is TRBV7-2, the J call TRBJ1-1, with 10 positions matching TRBD1. Germline assignment: CDR1 SGHTA and CDR2 FQGNSA. V lost 5 bases and J lost 2; bases outside the gene matches: 11. The CDR3 spans 17 residues. The DNA for the CDR3 is TGTGCCAGCAGCCCGCGGGCGGACAGGGGGGATAACACTGAAGCTTTCTTT. Translation gives CASSPRADRGDNTEAFF. The full variable domain, in which reference TRBV7-2 and TRBJ1-1 provide the parts outside the CDR3, is GAGVSQSPSNKVTEKGKDVELRCDPISGHTALYWYRQSLGQGLEFLIYFQGNSAPDKSGLPSDRFSAERTGGSVSTLTIQRTQQEDSAVYLCASSPRADRGDNTEAFFGQGTRLTVV.

Many counts were recorded for this clonotype. The chain combines TRBV9 with TRBJ1-2; D ambiguous. V lost 3 bases, J lost 2 bases, and 8 bases lay in between. Germline CDR1 reads SGDLS; CDR2 reads YYNGEE. This CDR3 has 13 residues. This CDR3 reads CASSDAVNYGYTF. The CDR3 DNA reads TGTGCCAGCAGCGATGCGGTGAACTATGGCTACACCTTC. The full variable domain, with the rest looked up from reference TRBV9 and TRBJ1-2, is DSGVTQTPKHLITATGQRVTLRCSPRSGDLSVYWYQQSLDQGLQFLIQYYNGEERAKGNILERFSAQQFPDLHSELNLSSLELGDSALYFCASSDAVNYGYTFGSGTRLTVV.

This clonotype showed up many times. This chain links TRBV29-1 with TRBJ1-1; a weak D match, TRBD1 (5 bases). From germline, CDR1 is SQVTM and CDR2 ANQGSEA. V was pared by 4 bases and J by 4 bases, with 13 bases between. The CDR3 covers 13 residues. The CDR3 region has the DNA TGCAGCGTTGTCCGGGGGTGGGGCACTGAAGCTTTCTTT. Translating gives CSVVRGWGTEAFF.

As regards this clonotype: A much larger clone lies a single base off, so this may be a read error. V usage is TRBV10-3 and J usage is TRBJ2-2; 14 bases fit TRBD2. V shed 8 bases, J shed 3 bases, and the junction held 8 bases outside the gene matches. There are 17 residues in the CDR3. CDR1 is ENHRY, CDR2 SYGVKD, per germline. The CDR3, as DNA: TGTGCCATCGGAGATGCGGGACTAGCGGGGGACACCGGGGAGCTGTTTTTT. Its translation is CAIGDAGLAGDTGELFF.

In its sample, this clonotype was seen a few times. V and J are TRBV19 and TRBJ1-5; 8 bases agree with TRBD1. Germline V gene sequence: CDR1 LNHDA, CDR2 SQIVND (reference sequence). V was clipped by 5 bases and J by 0 bases; unmatched bases: 12. This CDR3 is built from 18 residues. CDR3 amino acids: CASSARGGQVVSNQPQHF. In DNA, the CDR3 is TGTGCCAGTAGTGCCAGGGGGGGACAGGTCGTTAGCAATCAGCCCCAGCATTTT.

This clonotype was detected ten times or more. V and J are TRBV3-1 and TRBJ2-7; TRBD2 matches at 7 bases. After removal of 4 bases from V and 1 base from J, the junction contained 7 bases not matched to a gene. The CDR3 is made up of 15 amino acids. Per the germline V gene, CDR1 is LGHDT and CDR2 is YNNKEL (reference sequence). CDR3 protein: CASSREPAGSYEQYF. CDR3 in DNA: TGTGCCAGCAGCCGGGAACCAGCGGGATCCTACGAGCAGTACTTC.

This clonotype occurred many times. This chain links TRBV7-8 with TRBJ2-7; D is ambiguous. Trimming removed 6 bases at V and 3 bases at J, with 6 bases between. Germline V lookup: CDR1 SGHVS, CDR2 FQNEAQ. There are 11 residues in the CDR3. CDR3 protein: CASSSHYEQYF. DNA for the CDR3: TGTGCCAGCAGTTCCCACTACGAGCAGTACTTC.

For this clonotype: This may stem from a read error, because a much larger clone lies one nucleotide away. The J gene is TRBJ1-1, the V gene TRBV12-3 or TRBV12-4; TRBD1 matches at 10 bases. V shed 10 bases, J shed 4 bases, and the junction held 12 bases outside the gene matches. This CDR3 is built from 15 residues. The chain's CDR3 is CAIRPDRGRITEAFF. Written as DNA, the CDR3 is TGTGCCATCAGGCCCGACAGGGGGCGAATCACTGAAGCTTTCTTT.

This clonotype was found many times. The chain is built from TRBV29-1 and TRBJ1-4; 9 bases line up with TRBD1. Germline V lookup: CDR1 SQVTM, CDR2 ANQGSEA. With V trimmed by 7 bases and J by 6 bases, 6 bases remained unmatched. CDR3 length: 13 residues. The CDR3: CSARDRVYEKLFF. Written as DNA, the CDR3 is TGCAGCGCACGGGACAGGGTGTATGAAAAACTGTTTTTT.

Many counts were recorded for this clonotype. The V gene is TRBV9, the J gene TRBJ2-7, with TRBD2 matching 7 bases. The germline V gene encodes CDR1 SGDLS and CDR2 YYNGEE. This CDR3 has 14 residues. Germline trimming cut 0 bases from V and 7 bases from J; bases unmatched to any gene: 7. The CDR3 reads CASSVGGGSDEQYF. The DNA for the CDR3 is TGTGCCAGCAGCGTAGGGGGCGGGAGCGATGAGCAGTACTTC. Based on the CDR3 plus reference TRBV9 and TRBJ2-7, the full variable domain is DSGVTQTPKHLITATGQRVTLRCSPRSGDLSVYWYQQSLDQGLQFLIQYYNGEERAKGNILERFSAQQFPDLHSELNLSSLELGDSALYFCASSVGGGSDEQYFGPGTRLTVT.